This paragraph covers one T cell receptor beta chain sequence. The data are from a study of blood T cell repertoires in COVID-19. Looking at the study overall: The cDNA or gDNA used as material had been derived from T cells, B-cell-depleted T cells, or PBMCs.

There are 15 residues in the CDR3. V lost 4 bases and J lost 0; bases outside the gene matches: 3. Per germline, CDR1 MNHEY and CDR2 SVGAGI. Original data processing: Quantification of nucleated cells was approximated via reference gene primer amplification. Profiling relied on immunoSEQ multiplex PCR, and the TCRdb table lists in-frame clones only, not all of them. The D gene and trimming were derived from the DNA, and the V and J assignments and clone size from that table. Of some 80,000 clones in the sample, 90% were seen once. The sample consisted of peripheral blood. The gene calls are TRBV6-5 and TRBJ1-5, with 7 bases lining up with TRBD1. This sequence originates from an elderly woman with active or convalescent COVID-19. CDR3 in DNA: TGTGCCAGCAGTTTACAGGGGTATAGCAATCAGCCCCAGCATTTT. It codes for CASSLQGYSNQPQHF.